A single sample gave rise to the 11 T cell receptor beta chains below, sequenced in a study of blood T cell repertoires in COVID-19. Produced via immunoSEQ multiplex PCR; TCRdb's table is partial and in-frame only. The table has about 300,000 clones, 89% seen once; the top ten hold around 1.9%. Sequencing was carried out using peripheral blood. All receptors come from a woman under 40 with COVID-19, enrolled during active disease.

This chain joins TRBV16 and TRBJ1-5; TRBD1 matches 9 bases. Germline trimming cut 4 bases from V and 2 bases from J; bases unmatched to any gene: 3. The CDR3 has 15 residues. Per the germline V gene, CDR1 is KGHSY and CDR2 is FQNENV. The CDR3 sequence is CASSRGTGRNQPQHF. The CDR3 DNA reads TGTGCCAGCAGCCGCGGGACAGGGCGCAATCAGCCCCAGCATTTT.

The rearrangement uses TRBV4-2 and TRBJ1-1, with D possibly TRBD1 on 5 matching bases. In germline, CDR1 is LGHNA, CDR2 YNFKEQ. Trimming stripped 11 bases from V and 10 bases from J, with 17 bases between. This CDR3 is built from 11 residues. The CDR3 bases are TGTGCCTCAAGGGGCCCATTGAGAGCTTTCTTT. It is translated as CASRGPLRAFF.

The chain carries TRBV21-1 and TRBJ1-3. TRBV21-1 is a known pseudogene. The CDR3 runs 17 residues. The DNA of the CDR3 is TGTGCCAGCAGCAAGGCGCCCACTGATAGCAATGGAAACACCATATATTTT. Protein: CASSKAPTDSNGNTIYF.

Here the CDR3 DNA reads TGTGCCAGCAGTTTCCGACAGGGAGGTCAGCCCCAGCATTTT. Translated: CASSFRQGGQPQHF. This chain uses TRBV27 with TRBJ1-5; 7 bases are a match to TRBD1. V was pared by 3 bases and J by 6 bases, with 5 bases of the junction left unmatched. The CDR3 runs to 14 residues. The germline CDR1 and CDR2 sequences are MNHEY and SMNVEV (reference sequence).

The rearrangement joins TRBV30 to TRBJ1-6; 9 bases agree with TRBD1. This CDR3 contains 16 residues. CDR1 is GTSNPN and CDR2 is SVGIG in the germline V gene (reference sequence). Trimming at V came to 3 bases and at J to 9 bases, leaving 12 bases not matched to a gene. As DNA, the CDR3 is TGTGCCTGGAGCCTCCGCGGACAGGGGAGTTCTTCACCCCTCCACTTT. Translated: CAWSLRGQGSSSPLHF.

J is TRBJ2-1 and V is TRBV25-1; TRBD2 agrees at 8 bases. Germline values: CDR1 MGHDK, CDR2 SYGVNS. The CDR3 consists of 15 residues. Losses at the gene ends were 2 bases for V and 9 bases for J; bases not matched to a gene: 9. The CDR3 region is CASSEGSGDVGEQFF. The DNA for the CDR3 is TGTGCCAGCAGTGAAGGTAGCGGGGATGTAGGTGAGCAGTTCTTC.

The CDR3 is CASSFQRFSYNEQFF. The CDR3 DNA reads TGTGCCAGCAGCTTTCAACGGTTTTCCTACAATGAGCAGTTCTTC. This chain links TRBV5-8 with TRBJ2-1; D uncertain. Trimming removed 2 bases from V and 1 base from J, with 10 bases in between. Per germline, CDR1 SGHTS and CDR2 YDEGEE. The CDR3 length is 15 residues.

The chain couples TRBV27 to TRBJ1-2, with 8 nucleotides matching TRBD1. The CDR3 extends over 15 amino acids. Germline V gives CDR1 MNHEY, CDR2 SMNVEV (reference sequence). The J segment lost 4 bases and the V segment lost 3 bases, leaving 7 bases of the junction unmatched. CDR3 sequence reads: CASSFSGGMGYGYTF. DNA of the CDR3: TGTGCCAGCAGTTTTTCAGGGGGCATGGGCTATGGCTACACCTTC.

The chain couples TRBV25-1 to TRBJ2-1; 7 nucleotides match TRBD2. Trimming at V came to 4 bases and at J to 6 bases, leaving 9 bases not matched to a gene. Germline loops: CDR1 MGHDK, CDR2 SYGVNS. This CDR3 contains 15 residues. The CDR3 DNA follows: TGTGCCAGCAGTGGATCCTGGACGGGAGGCAATGAGCAGTTCTTC. Its translation: CASSGSWTGGNEQFF.

V is TRBV5-5 and J is TRBJ2-2, with 7 nucleotides matching TRBD1. The V and J ends lost 2 bases and 6 bases, in that order; junction bases with no gene match: 7. Germline V gene sequence: CDR1 SGHKS, CDR2 YYEKEE (reference sequence). CDR3 size: 15 residues. The CDR3 DNA is TGTGCCAGCAGCTTTGAGGGGGCGGTGTCCGGGGAGCTGTTTTTT. Its protein is CASSFEGAVSGELFF.

V usage is TRBV19 and J usage is TRBJ1-4, with 8 positions matching TRBD1. Germline V gene lookup returns CDR1 LNHDA and CDR2 SQIVND (reference sequence). Trimming took 7 bases from V and 3 from J; bases not matched to a gene: 10. The CDR3 is 16 residues long. CDR3 sequence: CASKDRGSVPNEKLFF. The CDR3 nucleotides are TGTGCCAGTAAAGACAGGGGTAGTGTACCTAATGAAAAACTGTTTTTT.